This entry lists 2 T cell receptor beta chains sequenced from one sample in a study of blood T cell repertoires in COVID-19. Using immunoSEQ multiplex PCR, the repertoire was profiled, and TCRdb retains in-frame clones only, with some absent. The sample records some 150,000 clones, approximately 83% being singletons. Material: peripheral blood. All receptors come from a man between 65 and 85 years old with acute or convalescent COVID-19.

This chain uses TRBV19 with TRBJ1-5; perhaps TRBD1 as D (6 bases). The germline CDR1 and CDR2 sequences are LNHDA and SQIVND (reference sequence). The CDR3 length is 15 residues. Deletions cut 4 bases from V and 0 bases from J, with 10 bases between. The CDR3 nucleotides are TGTGCCAGTAGTAAAAGGACAGATAGCAATCAGCCCCAGCATTTT. This gives the protein CASSKRTDSNQPQHF.

This rearrangement joins TRBV7-8 to TRBJ2-4; TRBD2 matches at 7 bases. From germline, CDR1 is SGHVS and CDR2 FQNEAQ. V lost 4 bases to trimming and J lost 10 bases; unmatched junction nucleotides: 7. This CDR3 has 13 amino acids. CDR3 in DNA: TGTGCCAGCAGCTCCGTTCGAGCGGGAATTCAGTACTTC. This translates into CASSSVRAGIQYF.